These T cell receptor beta chains were read from a single sample in a study of T cells in Graves' hyperthyroidism and ophthalmopathy. MiXCR, applied by TCRdb to the multiplex PCR reads, yields one record per CDR3 protein. The sample includes roughly 360,000 distinct CDR3 sequences, roughly 14% of them seen just once. Sequences were obtained from blood. These receptors all come from a man aged 25-45 years with Graves' hyperthyroidism that later progressed to Graves' ophthalmopathy. Each CDR3 is given with its conserved first and last residue. Each record gives: clone size, D gene, J gene, V gene, CDR3 protein, CDR3 DNA. The D gene is left open where the match is weak. A row's size may be missing; if present it is once, few, many or a size class.

many	TRBD2	TRBJ2-1	TRBV2	CATLTSGGASSYNEQFF	TGTGCCACCCTGACTAGCGGGGGGGCGAGCTCCTACAATGAGCAGTTCTTC
NA	NA	TRBJ2-1	TRBV30	CAWNRGLNEQFF	TGTGCCTGGAACCGGGGGCTCAATGAGCAGTTCTTC
NA	NA	TRBJ2-3	TRBV30	CAWSVTGPYSTDTQYF	TGTGCCTGGAGTGTTACAGGACCTTATAGCACAGATACGCAGTATTTT
few	NA	TRBJ1-4	TRBV5-6	CASSSTETNEKLFF	TGTGCCAGCAGCTCGACAGAGACTAATGAAAAACTGTTTTTT
few	TRBD2	TRBJ2-1	TRBV2	CASSDGGFSYNEQFF	TGTGCCAGCAGTGACGGGGGGTTCTCCTACAATGAGCAGTTCTTC
once	NA	TRBJ1-2	TRBV4-1	CASSQVTGSIYGYTF	TGCGCCAGCAGCCAAGTAACCGGCAGCATCTATGGCTACACCTTC
few	NA	TRBJ1-4	TRBV5-1	CASSFEGFEKLFF	TGCGCCAGCAGCTTCGAGGGTTTCGAAAAACTGTTTTTT
few	NA	TRBJ1-5	TRBV9	CASSVVGRRTEPQHF	TGTGCCAGCAGCGTAGTAGGGCGGCGGACGGAGCCCCAGCATTTT
NA	TRBD1	TRBJ1-3	TRBV12-3/TRBV12-4	CASSITGDSSGNTIYF	TGTGCCAGCAGTATCACAGGGGACTCCTCTGGAAACACCATATATTTT
NA	NA	TRBJ1-4	TRBV6-6	CASSYSTANNEKLFF	TGTGCCAGCAGTTACTCGACAGCAAATAATGAAAAACTGTTTTTT